One sample yielded the 27 T cell receptor beta chains listed below, sequenced in a study of beta chain features in type 1 diabetes (dated by TCRdb to 2016 to 2019). Receptor libraries were prepared by the immunoSEQ multiplex PCR assay. The entire amount of isolated RNA was reverse transcribed using the High Capacity cDNA Reverse Transcription Kit, so the sequenced TCRB transcripts were expressed ones. The immuneACCESS repertoire file appears here via TCRdb, limited to in-frame rearrangements. These files lack a portion of the clones; in checked studies, under half of the deficit traces to unresolved V genes, and the cause of the others is not known. For this sample there are roughly 290,000 clones; under 8.5% appear just once. 1% of the sample comes from the top ten. Specimen: central memory CD4+ T cells from blood. The receptor source for this set is a woman between 18 and 29 years old in good health.

The table lists this clone with many counts. The chain is built from TRBV10-3 and TRBJ2-3; no clear D gene. Germline V gene data show CDR1 as ENHRY and CDR2 as SYGVKD. The CDR3 totals 12 residues. V lost 5 bases, J lost 4 bases, and 7 bases lay in between. This CDR3 is CAISFSADTQYF. The CDR3 DNA is TGTGCCATCAGTTTTTCTGCAGATACGCAGTATTTT.

This clone was counted only a few times. This sequence joins TRBV27 and TRBJ2-4; no reliable D call. V was cut by 3 bases and J by 0 bases, with 6 bases left in between. The germline V gene encodes CDR1 MNHEY and CDR2 SMNVEV (reference sequence). CDR3 length: 14 amino acids. DNA for the CDR3: TGTGCCAGCAGTTTTTGGGGAGCCAAAAACATTCAGTACTTC. Encoded protein: CASSFWGAKNIQYF.

This clone was seen more than once but under ten times. J is TRBJ1-2 and V is TRBV5-1; D gene unclear. V was shortened by 5 bases and J by 2 bases, with 10 bases between the two germline ends. Germline-derived CDR1 and CDR2 are SGHRS and YFSETQ. This CDR3 region has 13 residues. In DNA form, the CDR3 reads TGCGCCAGCAGAGAGGCCTCCAACTATGGCTACACCTTC. Its translation: CASREASNYGYTF.

The table lists this clone with many counts. The chain is built from TRBV27 and TRBJ2-7, with no clear D. The CDR3 covers 10 residues. Per germline, CDR1 MNHEY and CDR2 SMNVEV (reference sequence). CDR3: CDRLSYEQYV. The CDR3 coding sequence is TGTGACCGGCTATCCTACGAGCAGTACGTC.

The chain carries TRBV9 and TRBJ1-1; no clear D gene. Germline lookup yields CDR1 SGDLS and CDR2 YYNGEE. V lost 3 bases and J 2 bases, leaving 11 bases between the germline ends. The CDR3 extends over 14 amino acids. Written as DNA, the CDR3 is TGTGCCAGCAGCGAGCGGAACTTCAACACTGAAGCTTTCTTT. Its translation: CASSERNFNTEAFF.

The rearrangement links TRBV5-6 to TRBJ2-7, with a possible D match to TRBD1 (6 bases). V lost 3 bases and J 5 bases, leaving 15 bases between the germline ends. CDR1 and CDR2 from the germline V gene are SGHDT and YYEEEE. The CDR3 consists of 14 residues. DNA for the CDR3: TGTGCCAGCAGCTCGAAGAGGGGGTGGGACGAGCAGTACTTC. Amino acids: CASSSKRGWDEQYF.

V gene TRBV19 combines with J gene TRBJ1-5; D possibly corresponds to TRBD1 (5 bases). The CDR3 runs to 14 residues. The V gene's germline CDR1 is LNHDA and CDR2 SQIVND (reference sequence). V lost 7 bases, J lost 1 base, and 11 bases lay in between. The CDR3 DNA reads TGTGCCAGTAAGAGGGGATTGAGCAATCAGCCCCAGCATTTT. It specifies CASKRGLSNQPQHF.

The chain uses TRBV5-4 and TRBJ2-3; TRBD1 is a possible D gene (5 bases). Germline CDR1 and CDR2: SGHNT and YYREEE (reference sequence). CDR3 length: 15 residues. Trimming stripped 1 base from V and 2 bases from J, with 11 bases between. The CDR3 sequence is CASSLIQDFTDTQYF. CDR3 sequence (DNA): TGTGCCAGCAGCTTGATACAGGATTTCACAGATACGCAGTATTTT.

This clone was recorded a few times. The chain links TRBV7-3 to TRBJ2-1; D is unresolved. Germline V gene sequence: CDR1 SGHTA, CDR2 FQGTGA. This CDR3 has 13 residues. Trimming removed 3 bases at V and 7 bases at J, with 10 bases between. The CDR3 reads CASSFVTQNEQFF. The CDR3 DNA reads TGTGCCAGCAGCTTTGTAACCCAAAATGAGCAGTTCTTC.

This clone was seen a handful of times. The same CDR3 is also encoded by other DNA sequences in this sample. This chain uses TRBV5-4 with TRBJ2-7, with 9 bases matching TRBD2. The germline gives CDR1 SGHNT, CDR2 YYREEE (reference sequence). There are 14 residues in the CDR3. V lost 4 bases to trimming and J lost 3 bases; unmatched junction nucleotides: 5. CDR3 DNA sequence: TGTGCCAGCAGCGGGGGGACTAGCAGCTACGAGCAGTACTTC. It codes for CASSGGTSSYEQYF.

This clone was counted only a few times. The rearrangement links TRBV2 to TRBJ2-1, with 15 positions matching TRBD2. The CDR3 extends over 15 amino acids. The germline V gene has CDR1 SNHLY and CDR2 FYNNEI. Trimming took 7 bases from V and 8 from J; bases not matched to a gene: 6. CDR3 bases: TGTGCCAGCACCCTGGGACTAGCGGGAGGCTATGAGCAGTTCTTC. As protein: CASTLGLAGGYEQFF.

This clone was observed a few times. The gene calls are TRBV18 and TRBJ2-2; a weak D match, TRBD1 (6 bases). Trimming took off 6 bases at V and 2 bases at J, with 10 bases between the two ends. The CDR3 spans 14 residues. The germline V gene encodes CDR1 KGHSH and CDR2 LQKENI. CDR3 loop: CASSQQGNTGELFF. The CDR3 region has the DNA TGTGCCAGCTCCCAACAGGGAAACACCGGGGAGCTGTTTTTT.

This clone was counted ten times or more. The chain combines TRBV2 with TRBJ1-3; D remains unclear. This CDR3 region has 14 residues. The germline V gene has CDR1 SNHLY and CDR2 FYNNEI. V lost 5 bases, J lost 0 bases, and 8 bases lay in between. The CDR3 DNA follows: TGTGCCAGCAGTTTGGAGGGCTCTGGAAACACCATATATTTT. This translates into CASSLEGSGNTIYF. Using reference TRBV2 and TRBJ1-3 for the parts outside the CDR3, the full variable domain is EPEVTQTPSHQVTQMGQEVILRCVPISNHLYFYWYRQILGQKVEFLVSFYNNEISEKSEIFDDQFSVERPDGSNFTLKIRSTKLEDSAMYFCASSLEGSGNTIYFGEGSWLTVV.

This clone was counted a few times. The chain joins TRBV19 to TRBJ1-1, with D uncertain. Per germline, CDR1 LNHDA and CDR2 SQIVND (reference sequence). Between the trimmed V and J ends, which lost 6 bases and 3 bases, there was a span of 14 bases. The CDR3 runs to 14 residues. CDR3 amino acids: CASRVRGADTEAFF. The CDR3 region has the DNA TGTGCCAGTAGAGTCCGGGGAGCTGACACTGAAGCTTTCTTT. Supplemented by reference TRBV19 and TRBJ1-1, the full variable domain reads DGGITQSPKYLFRKEGQNVTLSCEQNLNHDAMYWYRQDPGQGLRLIYYSQIVNDFQKGDIAEGYSVSREKKESFPLTVTSAQKNPTAFYLCASRVRGADTEAFFGQGTRLTVV.

This clone was observed many times. This chain connects TRBV19 to TRBJ2-1; D gene uncertain. V shed 4 bases and J shed 6 bases, with 4 bases lying between them. The length of the CDR3 is 11 residues. Germline lookup yields CDR1 LNHDA and CDR2 SQIVND (reference sequence). CDR3 residues: CASSRSNEQFF. Here the CDR3 DNA reads TGTGCCAGTAGTAGATCCAATGAGCAGTTCTTC. The entire variable domain, with the rest obtained from reference TRBV19 and TRBJ2-1, is as follows: DGGITQSPKYLFRKEGQNVTLSCEQNLNHDAMYWYRQDPGQGLRLIYYSQIVNDFQKGDIAEGYSVSREKKESFPLTVTSAQKNPTAFYLCASSRSNEQFFGPGTRLTVL.

The rearrangement links TRBV29-1 to TRBJ1-3; 10 bases line up with TRBD1. This CDR3 contains 14 residues. V trimming: 5 bases; J trimming: 0 bases; junction bases outside the gene matches: 1. Germline loops: CDR1 SQVTM, CDR2 ANQGSEA. The CDR3 coding sequence is TGCAGCGTTAGACAGGGGGCCTCTGGAAACACCATATATTTT. This sequence encodes CSVRQGASGNTIYF.

This rearrangement joins TRBV4-3 to TRBJ2-3; D is possibly TRBD1 (6 bases). Trimming stripped 4 bases from V and 5 bases from J, with 16 bases between. The CDR3 has 15 amino acids. Germline-derived CDR1 and CDR2 are LGHNA and YSLEER. The CDR3 nucleotides read TGCGCCAGCAGCCGAACAGGGTTTGCGGGAGATACGCAGTATTTT. It encodes CASSRTGFAGDTQYF.

This clone turned up a few times. The chain links TRBV7-6 to TRBJ2-5, with D perhaps matching TRBD2 (5 bases). The germline V gene encodes CDR1 SGHVS and CDR2 FNYEAQ. V was cut by 5 bases and J by 2 bases, with 12 bases left in between. The length of the CDR3 is 14 residues. The CDR3 coding sequence is TGTGCCAGCAGCACCCGCCGGGGTCAAGAGACCCAGTACTTC. Translation gives CASSTRRGQETQYF. Filled out from reference TRBV7-6 and TRBJ2-5, the complete variable domain reads GAGVSQSPRYKVTKRGQDVALRCDPISGHVSLYWYRQALGQGPEFLTYFNYEAQQDKSGLPNDRFSAERPEGSISTLTIQRTEQRDSAMYRCASSTRRGQETQYFGPGTRLLVL.

This clone was detected only a few times. The rearrangement uses TRBV7-9 and TRBJ2-3; D is unresolved. This CDR3 is 13 amino acids long. V was shortened by 1 base and J by 6 bases, with 8 bases between the two germline ends. In germline, CDR1 is SEHNR, CDR2 FQNEAQ (reference sequence). The CDR3 DNA reads as TGTGCCAGCAGCTTAGGCAATAAGGATACGCAGTATTTT. Protein: CASSLGNKDTQYF.

J is TRBJ2-3 and V is TRBV7-3; weak D call: TRBD2 (5 bases). The CDR3 extends over 13 amino acids. The V end lost 3 bases, the J end lost 5 bases, and 9 bases lay between the germline ends. CDR1 is SGHTA, CDR2 FQGTGA, per germline. CDR3 sequence: CASSFGGRDTQYF. Here the CDR3 DNA reads TGTGCCAGCAGCTTTGGCGGGCGAGATACGCAGTATTTT.

Turning to this clone: A junction boundary mismatches the germline segment, possibly from a read error. This chain uses TRBV10-3 with TRBJ1-2, with no clear D. The CDR3 is made up of 11 amino acids. CDR1 and CDR2 (germline): ENHRY, SYGVKD. The CDR3 is CASSDHYGYTF. The CDR3 nucleotides are TGTGCCAGCAGTGATCACTATGGCTACACCTTC.

This clone showed up just a few times. The genes are TRBV5-1 and TRBJ2-7; 8 bases map to TRBD2. In germline, CDR1 is SGHRS, CDR2 YFSETQ. This CDR3 region has 13 residues. Losses at the gene ends were 7 bases for V and 4 bases for J; bases not matched to a gene: 7. The CDR3 DNA is TGCGCCAGCGATAGCGGGGTGGGATACGAGCAGTACTTC. It codes for CASDSGVGYEQYF.

This clone came up many times. The chain is built from TRBV7-2 and TRBJ1-3, with D unclear. V lost 2 bases to trimming and J lost 0 bases, with 8 bases between them. The CDR3 loop spans 15 amino acids. Germline assignment: CDR1 SGHTA and CDR2 FQGNSA. CDR3 protein: CASSLQTLSGNTIYF. Here the CDR3 DNA reads TGTGCCAGCAGCTTACAGACTCTCTCTGGAAACACCATATATTTT. The full variable domain, with the rest looked up from reference TRBV7-2 and TRBJ1-3, is GAGVSQSPSNKVTEKGKDVELRCDPISGHTALYWYRQSLGQGLEFLIYFQGNSAPDKSGLPSDRFSAERTGGSVSTLTIQRTQQEDSAVYLCASSLQTLSGNTIYFGEGSWLTVV.

The chain couples TRBV5-6 to TRBJ1-6; D remains ambiguous. The CDR3 extends over 15 amino acids. V lost 0 bases to trimming and J lost 9 bases, with 13 bases between them. Germline V gives CDR1 SGHDT, CDR2 YYEEEE. The CDR3 region is CASSLGLALISPLHF. CDR3 nucleotide sequence: TGTGCCAGCAGCTTGGGGCTCGCCTTAATTTCACCCCTCCACTTT.

Here the CDR3 DNA reads TGTGCCAGCAGTTCCAAGGGACTAGGGACGGATACGCAGTATTTT. It encodes CASSSKGLGTDTQYF. This chain uses TRBV27 with TRBJ2-3; 8 nucleotides match TRBD2. The germline CDR1 and CDR2 sequences are MNHEY and SMNVEV (reference sequence). This CDR3 has 15 residues. V dropped 4 bases and J dropped 6; count of bases not matched to a gene: 9.

This clone came up many times. Additional DNA sequences in this sample encode the identical CDR3. The chain combines TRBV2 with TRBJ2-1; D unclear. Per germline, CDR1 SNHLY and CDR2 FYNNEI. This CDR3 contains 11 residues. The ends were cut back, 2 bases at V and 4 bases at J, with 0 bases in the middle. DNA for the CDR3: TGTGCCAGCAGTGAATACAATGAGCAGTTCTTC. Protein: CASSEYNEQFF.

This clone was seen only a few times. This CDR3 is CASNGGRSNEQFF. CDR3 DNA sequence: TGTGCCAGCAACGGTGGAAGGAGCAATGAGCAGTTCTTC. This chain links TRBV6-1 with TRBJ2-1; D is ambiguous. CDR1 is MNHNS and CDR2 is SASEGT in the germline V gene. Trimming pared 7 bases from V and 6 bases from J, leaving 13 bases between. The CDR3 totals 13 residues.